Sequencing of this T cell receptor (beta chain) was carried out in a study of blood T cell repertoires in COVID-19. Study-level information: Italy, Spain and the United States were the sources of the convalescent and acute COVID-19 samples. The analysed material was cDNA or gDNA that came from T cells, B-cell-depleted T cells, or PBMCs.

The CDR3 sequence is 15 residues long. CDR1 SGHNT and CDR2 YYREEE come from the germline V gene (reference sequence). The J segment lost 5 bases and the V segment lost 1 base, leaving 7 bases of the junction unmatched. Study processing details: Scientists estimated how many nucleated cells there were by amplifying reference gene primers. Assay: immunoSEQ multiplex PCR; the TCRdb copy retains only in-frame clones and omits some. V and J calls and clone size are those listed in that table; D and trimming were worked out from the DNA. The profile covers 110,000 or so clones, with around 83% appearing a single time and just over 5.5% taken by the ten largest.

This sequence originates from a woman aged 55 to 70 with COVID-19, enrolled during active disease. This rearrangement joins TRBV5-4 to TRBJ1-1; 8 bases align to TRBD1. Material for sequencing was peripheral blood. The CDR3 sequence: CASSLSGRGQTEAFF. CDR3 nucleotides: TGTGCCAGCAGCTTGTCGGGCAGGGGGCAAACTGAAGCTTTCTTT. The variable domain in full, with the rest retrieved from reference TRBV5-4 and TRBJ1-1, is ETGVTQSPTHLIKTRGQQVTLRCSSQSGHNTVSWYQQALGQGPQFIFQYYREEENGRGNFPPRFSGLQFPNYSSELNVNALELDDSALYLCASSLSGRGQTEAFFGQGTRLTVV.